This is a list of T cell receptor beta chains from one sample in a study of T cell clones after liver transplantation. Assay used: immunoSEQ multiplex PCR; TCRdb lists only in-frame clones, some missing. The repertoire holds 65,000 to 95,000 clones, roughly 80% seen once, with over 0.45% in the top ten. This material consisted of CD4+ T cells from blood, taken before liver transplant. These receptors were obtained from a human donor who received a liver transplant. Both conserved end residues are part of each CDR3. The D gene is left open where the match is weak. Size is stated for part of the rows, as once, few or many counts, or as a class when the clone is expanded.

clone_size	d_call	v_call	j_call	cdr3_nt	cdr3_aa
.	TRBD2	TRBV7-3	TRBJ2-3	TGTGCCAGCAGCTTAATGGGACTAGCGGGCCCAGATACGCAGTATTTT	CASSLMGLAGPDTQYF
.	.	TRBV15	TRBJ2-3	TGTGCCACCAGCAGAGATTGGAGGAGAGGGGGCACAGATACGCAGTATTTT	CATSRDWRRGGTDTQYF
.	TRBD1	TRBV7-9	TRBJ1-5	TGTGCCACCTCAATACAGGGGAATCAGCCCCAGCATTTT	CATSIQGNQPQHF
.	.	TRBV30	TRBJ2-5	TGTGCCTGGTACCGGACTCAAGAGACCCAGTACTTC	CAWYRTQETQYF
.	.	TRBV7-2	TRBJ1-2	TGTGCCAGCAGCTTAAGGGGGGTTTACTATGGCTACACCTTC	CASSLRGVYYGYTF
once	.	TRBV7-9	TRBJ2-5	TGTGCCAGCAGCCTACGAACCTCCCGGACCCAGTACTTC	CASSLRTSRTQYF
.	TRBD1	TRBV27	TRBJ2-4	TGTGCCAGCAGAGGACAGGGGGCCAAAAACATTCAGTACTTC	CASRGQGAKNIQYF
.	.	TRBV18	TRBJ2-2	TGTGCCAGCTCACCAACGTTGGACCCCACCGGGGAGCTGTTTTTT	CASSPTLDPTGELFF
.	TRBD2	TRBV7-9	TRBJ2-5	TGTGCCAGCAGCAAGGGACTAGCGGGAGGGGAAGAGACCCAGTACTTC	CASSKGLAGGEETQYF
.	.	TRBV2	TRBJ2-7	TGTGCCAGCAGGTACTCGGCGGGCGAGCAGTACTTC	CASRYSAGEQYF
few	.	TRBV18	TRBJ1-3	TGTGCCAGCTCACCGCTCGGGACTTTTATCGGAAACACCATATATTTT	CASSPLGTFIGNTIYF
.	TRBD1	TRBV6-6	TRBJ2-7	TGTGCCAGCAGTCAACAGGGGGCGTCCTACGAGCAGTACTTC	CASSQQGASYEQYF
few	TRBD1	TRBV11-2	TRBJ2-1	TGTGCCTCCCACGGACAGGGGCGCGATGAGCAGTTCTTC	CASHGQGRDEQFF
.	.	TRBV18	TRBJ1-1	TGTGCCAGCTCACCCCTACCTGGGAGGGATGATCTAAGGACTGAAGCTTTCTTT	CASSPLPGRDDLRTEAFF
.	TRBD1	TRBV11-2	TRBJ1-3	TGTGCCAGCAGCTCCGGGACAGGGGGAAACACCATATATTTT	CASSSGTGGNTIYF
.	TRBD1	TRBV6-5	TRBJ1-4	TGTGCCAGCAGTTACTCCGACAGGGGAAATGAAAAACTGTTTTTT	CASSYSDRGNEKLFF
few	.	TRBV7-9	TRBJ2-7	TGTGCCAGCAGCTTAGGCAGGGGTTCCTACGAGCAGTACTTC	CASSLGRGSYEQYF
.	TRBD2	TRBV10-3	TRBJ2-3	TGTGCCATCAGGACTAGCGGGAGCGACACAGATACGCAGTATTTT	CAIRTSGSDTDTQYF
.	TRBD1	TRBV28	TRBJ2-5	TGTGCCAGCAGTTCCCCAGGGGGAAGGACAGAGACCCAGTACTTC	CASSSPGGRTETQYF
.	.	TRBV30	TRBJ1-2	TGTGCCTGGAGTCGGGTTAGCTATGGCTACACCTTC	CAWSRVSYGYTF
.	TRBD1	TRBV7-2	TRBJ1-4	TGTGCCAGCAGCTCCCTGCAGGGGGTAGGGGAAAAACTGTTTTTT	CASSSLQGVGEKLFF
few	.	TRBV19	TRBJ2-7	TGTGCCAGTAGTAGACAGCACACTACCTACGAGCAGTACTTC	CASSRQHTTYEQYF
.	.	TRBV2	TRBJ2-1	TGTGCCAGCAGTCCGGACAGTCCCCACAATGAGCAGTTCTTC	CASSPDSPHNEQFF
.	.	TRBV5-6	TRBJ2-3	TGTGCCAGCAGCTTTCGGGCCTCAGCCGGGGCAGATACGCAGTATTTT	CASSFRASAGADTQYF
.	TRBD1	TRBV30	TRBJ1-2	TGTGCCTGGGGACTCCTGGACAGGGTGGCGGAGGGCTACACCTTC	CAWGLLDRVAEGYTF
few	.	TRBV6-5	TRBJ1-2	TGTGCCAGCAGCCTCCAGGGGTCCCCTAACTATGGCTACACCTTC	CASSLQGSPNYGYTF
.	.	TRBV28	TRBJ1-3	TGTGCCAGCAGTTGGACAGCCCCTGGAAACACCATATATTTT	CASSWTAPGNTIYF
.	.	TRBV18	TRBJ1-4	TGTGCCAGCTCACCCCAGGGACCTGCAACTAATGAAAAACTGTTTTTT	CASSPQGPATNEKLFF
.	.	TRBV6-5	TRBJ1-2	TGTGCCAGCAGTTTCGACGGGACCTATGGCTACACCTTC	CASSFDGTYGYTF
.	.	TRBV29-1	TRBJ2-1	TGCAGCGTTGACCAGGTCTCGGGGTACAATGAGCAGTTCTTC	CSVDQVSGYNEQFF
.	.	TRBV27	TRBJ2-3	TGTGCCAGCAGCCCCCCCGCGGGGAACACAGATACGCAGTATTTT	CASSPPAGNTDTQYF
.	.	TRBV9	TRBJ1-1	TGTGCCAGCAGCATAACCGGGACGAACACTGAAGCTTTCTTT	CASSITGTNTEAFF